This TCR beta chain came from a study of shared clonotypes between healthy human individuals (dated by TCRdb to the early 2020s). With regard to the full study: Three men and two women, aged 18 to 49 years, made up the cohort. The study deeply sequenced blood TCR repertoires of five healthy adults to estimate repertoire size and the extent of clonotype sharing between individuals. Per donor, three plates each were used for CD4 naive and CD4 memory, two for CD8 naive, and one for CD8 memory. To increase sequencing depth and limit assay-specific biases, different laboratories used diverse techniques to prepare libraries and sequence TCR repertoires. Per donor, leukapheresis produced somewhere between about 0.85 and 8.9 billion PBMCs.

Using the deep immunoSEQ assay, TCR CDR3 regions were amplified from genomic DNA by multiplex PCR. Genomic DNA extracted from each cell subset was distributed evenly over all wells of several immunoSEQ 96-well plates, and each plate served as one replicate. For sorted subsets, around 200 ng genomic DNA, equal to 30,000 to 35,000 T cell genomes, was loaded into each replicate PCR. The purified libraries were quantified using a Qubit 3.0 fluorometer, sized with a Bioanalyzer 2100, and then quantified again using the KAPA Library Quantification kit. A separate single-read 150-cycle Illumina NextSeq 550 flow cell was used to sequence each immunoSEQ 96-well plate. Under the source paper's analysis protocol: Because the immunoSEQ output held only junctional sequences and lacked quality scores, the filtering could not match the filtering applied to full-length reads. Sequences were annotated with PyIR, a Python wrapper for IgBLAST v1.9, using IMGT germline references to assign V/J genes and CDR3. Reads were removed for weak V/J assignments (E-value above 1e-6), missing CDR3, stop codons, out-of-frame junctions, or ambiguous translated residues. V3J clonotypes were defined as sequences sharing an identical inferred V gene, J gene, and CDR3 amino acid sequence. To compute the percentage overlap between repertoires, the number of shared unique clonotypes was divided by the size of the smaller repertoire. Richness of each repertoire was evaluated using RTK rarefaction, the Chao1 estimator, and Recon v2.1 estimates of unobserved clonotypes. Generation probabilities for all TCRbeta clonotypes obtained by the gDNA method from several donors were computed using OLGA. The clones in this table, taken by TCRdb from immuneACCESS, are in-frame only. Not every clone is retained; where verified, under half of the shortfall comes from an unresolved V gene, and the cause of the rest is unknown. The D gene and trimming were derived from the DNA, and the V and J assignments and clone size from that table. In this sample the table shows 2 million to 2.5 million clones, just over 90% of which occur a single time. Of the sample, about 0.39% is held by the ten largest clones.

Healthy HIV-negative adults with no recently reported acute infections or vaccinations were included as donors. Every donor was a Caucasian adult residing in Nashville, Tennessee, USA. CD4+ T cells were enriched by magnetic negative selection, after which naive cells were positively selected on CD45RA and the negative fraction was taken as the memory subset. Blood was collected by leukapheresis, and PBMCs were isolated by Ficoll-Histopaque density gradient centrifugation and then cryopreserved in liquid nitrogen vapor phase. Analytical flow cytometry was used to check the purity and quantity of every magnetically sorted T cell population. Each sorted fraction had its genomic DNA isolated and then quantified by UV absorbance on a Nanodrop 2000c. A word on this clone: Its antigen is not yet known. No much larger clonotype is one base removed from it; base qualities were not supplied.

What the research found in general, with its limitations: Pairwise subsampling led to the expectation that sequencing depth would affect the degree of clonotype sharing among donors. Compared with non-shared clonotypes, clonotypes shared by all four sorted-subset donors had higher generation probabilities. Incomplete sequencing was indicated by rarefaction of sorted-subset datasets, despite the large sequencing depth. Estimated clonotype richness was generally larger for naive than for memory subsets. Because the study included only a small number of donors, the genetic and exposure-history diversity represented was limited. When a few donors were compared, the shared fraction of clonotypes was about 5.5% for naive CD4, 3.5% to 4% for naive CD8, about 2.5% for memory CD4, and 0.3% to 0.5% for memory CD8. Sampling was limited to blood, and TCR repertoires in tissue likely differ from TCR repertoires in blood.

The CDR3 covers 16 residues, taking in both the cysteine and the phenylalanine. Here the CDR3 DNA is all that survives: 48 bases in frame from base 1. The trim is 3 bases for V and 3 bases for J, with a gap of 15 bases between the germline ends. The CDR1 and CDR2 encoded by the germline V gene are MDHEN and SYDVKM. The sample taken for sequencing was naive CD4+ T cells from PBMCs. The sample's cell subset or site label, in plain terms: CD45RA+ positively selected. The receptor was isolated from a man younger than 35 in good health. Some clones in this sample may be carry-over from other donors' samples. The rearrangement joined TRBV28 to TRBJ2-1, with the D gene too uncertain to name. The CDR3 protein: CASSFYGPTGYNEQFF. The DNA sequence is TGTGCCAGCAGTTTTTATGGTCCCACGGGCTACAATGAGCAGTTCTTC.